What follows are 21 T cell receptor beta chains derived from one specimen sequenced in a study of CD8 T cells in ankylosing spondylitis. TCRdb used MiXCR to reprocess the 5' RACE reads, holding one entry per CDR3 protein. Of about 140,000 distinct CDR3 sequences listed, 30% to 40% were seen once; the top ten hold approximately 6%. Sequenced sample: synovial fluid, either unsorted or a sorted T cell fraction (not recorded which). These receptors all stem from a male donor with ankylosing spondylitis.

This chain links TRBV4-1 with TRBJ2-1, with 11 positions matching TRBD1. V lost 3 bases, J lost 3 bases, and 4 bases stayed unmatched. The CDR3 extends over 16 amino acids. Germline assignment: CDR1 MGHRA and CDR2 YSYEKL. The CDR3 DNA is TGCGCCAGCAGCCAGCCGGACAGGGGGCTCTACAATGAGCAGTTCTTC. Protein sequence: CASSQPDRGLYNEQFF.

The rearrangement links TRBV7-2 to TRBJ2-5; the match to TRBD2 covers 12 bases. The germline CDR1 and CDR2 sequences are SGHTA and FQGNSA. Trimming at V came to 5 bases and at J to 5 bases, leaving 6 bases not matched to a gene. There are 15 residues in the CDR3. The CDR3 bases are TGTGCCAGCAGCCCTAGCGGGAGGGAAGGGGAGACCCAGTACTTC. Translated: CASSPSGREGETQYF.

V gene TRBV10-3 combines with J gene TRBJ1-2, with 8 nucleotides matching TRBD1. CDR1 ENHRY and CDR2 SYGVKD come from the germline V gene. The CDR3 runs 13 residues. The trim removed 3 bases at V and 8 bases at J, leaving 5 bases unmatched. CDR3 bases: TGTGCCATCAGTGATGCGACAGGGGAAGGCTACACCTTC. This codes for CAISDATGEGYTF.

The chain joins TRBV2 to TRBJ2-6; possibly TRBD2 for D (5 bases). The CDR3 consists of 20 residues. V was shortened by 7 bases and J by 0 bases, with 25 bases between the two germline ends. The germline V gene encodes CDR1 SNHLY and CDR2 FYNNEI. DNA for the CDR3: TGTGCCAGCATGCCCCCAAACGTTGGCGGGTTGCCCTCTGGGGCCAACGTCCTGACTTTC. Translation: CASMPPNVGGLPSGANVLTF.

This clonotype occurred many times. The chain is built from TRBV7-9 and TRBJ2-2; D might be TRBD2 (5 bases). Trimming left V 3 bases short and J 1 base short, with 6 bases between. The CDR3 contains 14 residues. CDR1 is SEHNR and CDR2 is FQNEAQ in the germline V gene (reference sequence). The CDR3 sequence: CASSFRGNTGELFF. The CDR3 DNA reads TGTGCCAGCAGCTTCCGGGGGAACACCGGGGAGCTGTTTTTT.

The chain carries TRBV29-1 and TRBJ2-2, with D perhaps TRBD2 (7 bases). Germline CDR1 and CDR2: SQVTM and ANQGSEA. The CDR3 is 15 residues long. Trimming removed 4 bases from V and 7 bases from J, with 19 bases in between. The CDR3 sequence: CSVAGGAEGGGELFF. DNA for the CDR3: TGCAGCGTTGCGGGGGGAGCGGAGGGGGGCGGGGAGCTGTTTTTT.

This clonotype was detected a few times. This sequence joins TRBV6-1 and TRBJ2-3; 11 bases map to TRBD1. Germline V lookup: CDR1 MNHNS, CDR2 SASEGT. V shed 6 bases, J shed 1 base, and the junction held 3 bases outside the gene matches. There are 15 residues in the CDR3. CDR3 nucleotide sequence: TGTGCCAGCAGAGGGGGACAGGGGGGCACAGATACGCAGTATTTT. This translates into CASRGGQGGTDTQYF.

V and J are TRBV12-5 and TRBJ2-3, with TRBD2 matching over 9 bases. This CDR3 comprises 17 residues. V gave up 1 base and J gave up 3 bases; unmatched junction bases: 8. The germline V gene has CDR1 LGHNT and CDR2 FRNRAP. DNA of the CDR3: TGTGCTAGTGGTTTGGGACTAAGCGGGGGGCTTACAGATACGCAGTATTTT. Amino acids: CASGLGLSGGLTDTQYF.

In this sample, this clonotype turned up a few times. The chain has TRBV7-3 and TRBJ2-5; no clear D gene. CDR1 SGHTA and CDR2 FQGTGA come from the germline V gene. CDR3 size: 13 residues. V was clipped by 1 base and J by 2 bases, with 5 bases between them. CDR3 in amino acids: CASSLSGQETQYF. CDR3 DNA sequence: TGTGCCAGCAGCTTAAGTGGGCAAGAGACCCAGTACTTC. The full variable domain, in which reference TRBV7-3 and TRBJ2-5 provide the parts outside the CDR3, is GAGVSQTPSNKVTEKGKYVELRCDPISGHTALYWYRQSLGQGPEFLIYFQGTGAADDSGLPNDRFFAVRPEGSVSTLKIQRTERGDSAVYLCASSLSGQETQYFGPGTRLLVL.

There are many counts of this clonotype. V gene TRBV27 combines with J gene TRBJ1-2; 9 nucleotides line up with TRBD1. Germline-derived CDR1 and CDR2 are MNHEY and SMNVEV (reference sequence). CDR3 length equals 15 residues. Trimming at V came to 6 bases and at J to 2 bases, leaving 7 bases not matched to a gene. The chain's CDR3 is CASSRTGDWNYGYTF. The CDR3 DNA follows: TGTGCCAGCAGCCGGACAGGGGATTGGAACTATGGCTACACCTTC.

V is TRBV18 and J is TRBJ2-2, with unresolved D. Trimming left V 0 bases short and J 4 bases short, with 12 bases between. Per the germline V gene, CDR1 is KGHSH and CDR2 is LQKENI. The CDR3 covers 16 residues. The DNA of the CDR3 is TGTGCCAGCTCACCACCGGTTACAGCAATCACCGGGGAGCTGTTTTTT. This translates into CASSPPVTAITGELFF.

CDR3 protein: CASNLGANQPQHF. As DNA, the CDR3 is TGTGCCAGCAACCTTGGAGCTAATCAGCCCCAGCATTTT. V gene TRBV12-3 or TRBV12-4 combines with J gene TRBJ1-5; D is ambiguous. The CDR3 is 13 residues long. V was cut by 7 bases and J by 4 bases, with 11 bases left in between.

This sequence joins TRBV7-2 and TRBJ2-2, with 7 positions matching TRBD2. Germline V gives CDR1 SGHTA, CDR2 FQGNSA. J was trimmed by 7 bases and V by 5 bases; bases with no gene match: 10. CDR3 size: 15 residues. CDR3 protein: CASSPLAASGGELFF. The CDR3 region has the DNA TGTGCCAGCAGCCCCCTAGCGGCAAGTGGCGGGGAGCTGTTTTTT.

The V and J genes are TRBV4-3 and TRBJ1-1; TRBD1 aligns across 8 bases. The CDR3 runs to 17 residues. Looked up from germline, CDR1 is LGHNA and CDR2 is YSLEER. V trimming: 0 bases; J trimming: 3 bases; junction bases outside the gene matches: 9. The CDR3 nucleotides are TGCGCCAGCAGCCAAGAAAGGGGGACAGGTGGACACACTGAAGCTTTCTTT. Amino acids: CASSQERGTGGHTEAFF.

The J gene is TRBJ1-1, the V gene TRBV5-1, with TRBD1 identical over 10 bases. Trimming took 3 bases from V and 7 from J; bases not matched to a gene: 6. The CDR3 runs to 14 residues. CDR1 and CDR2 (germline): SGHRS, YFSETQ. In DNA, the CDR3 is TGCGCCAGCAGCTCGGACAGGGGGATTGATGAAGCTTTCTTT. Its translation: CASSSDRGIDEAFF.

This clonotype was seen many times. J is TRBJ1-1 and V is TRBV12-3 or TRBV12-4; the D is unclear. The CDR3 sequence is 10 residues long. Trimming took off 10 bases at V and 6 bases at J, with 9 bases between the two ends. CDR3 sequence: CATSRAEAFF. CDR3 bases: TGTGCCACCTCGAGGGCTGAAGCTTTCTTT.

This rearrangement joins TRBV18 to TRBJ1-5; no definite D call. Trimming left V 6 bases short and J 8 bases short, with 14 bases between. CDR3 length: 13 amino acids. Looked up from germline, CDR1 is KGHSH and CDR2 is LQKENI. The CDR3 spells CASSASRQEPQHF. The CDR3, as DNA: TGTGCCAGCTCCGCGTCCAGGCAAGAGCCCCAGCATTTT. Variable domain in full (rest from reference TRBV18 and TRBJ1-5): NAGVMQNPRHLVRRRGQEARLRCSPMKGHSHVYWYRQLPEEGLKFMVYLQKENIIDESGMPKERFSAEFPKEGPSILRIQQVVRGDSAAYFCASSASRQEPQHFGDGTRLSIL.

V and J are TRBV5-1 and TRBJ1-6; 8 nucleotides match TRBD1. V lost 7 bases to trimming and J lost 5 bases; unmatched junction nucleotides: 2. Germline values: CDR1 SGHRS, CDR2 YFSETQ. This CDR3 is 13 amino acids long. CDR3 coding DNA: TGCGCCAGCTCGGACAGGGATAATTCACCCCTCCACTTT. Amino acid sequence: CASSDRDNSPLHF.

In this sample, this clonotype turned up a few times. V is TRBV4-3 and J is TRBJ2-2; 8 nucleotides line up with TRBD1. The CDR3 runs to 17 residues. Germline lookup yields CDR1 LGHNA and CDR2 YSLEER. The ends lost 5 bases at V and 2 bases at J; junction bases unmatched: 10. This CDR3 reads CASSSTYDRGNTGELFF. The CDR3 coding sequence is TGCGCCAGCAGCTCAACTTACGACAGGGGCAACACCGGGGAGCTGTTTTTT.

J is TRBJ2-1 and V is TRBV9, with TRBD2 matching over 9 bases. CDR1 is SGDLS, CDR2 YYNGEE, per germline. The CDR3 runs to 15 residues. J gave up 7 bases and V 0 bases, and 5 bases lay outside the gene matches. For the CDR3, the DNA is TGTGCCAGCAGCGTAGTGGCGGGAGGGGGGAATGAGCAGTTCTTC. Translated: CASSVVAGGGNEQFF.

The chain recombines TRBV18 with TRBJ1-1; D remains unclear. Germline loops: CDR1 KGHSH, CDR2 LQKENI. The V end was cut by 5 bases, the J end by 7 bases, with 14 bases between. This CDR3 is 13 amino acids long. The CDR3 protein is CASSTGQSVEAFF. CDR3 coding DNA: TGTGCCAGCTCAACCGGTCAATCAGTTGAAGCTTTCTTT.